This T cell receptor (beta chain) was retrieved from a study of T cells in Graves' hyperthyroidism and ophthalmopathy. This clonotype has at least ten counts. Its antigen is not known. There were TCR beta CDR3 regions amplified from RNA transcripts. HTBI primers were used for first-round RT-PCR of the TCR CDR3. MiXCR, applied by TCRdb to the multiplex PCR reads, yields one record per CDR3 protein. The sample carries approximately 740,000 distinct CDR3 sequences, around 15% recorded once. The germline V and J ends were trimmed by 3 bases and 2 bases, with 23 bases remaining between them. From germline, CDR1 is MRHNA and CDR2 SNTAGT. This CDR3 has 18 residues. The study's findings and limits: Ophthalmopathy was told apart from stable hyperthyroidism by a 13 V-J model.

The V and J genes are TRBV6-4 and TRBJ2-7; the D gene could be TRBD1 or TRBD2 (5 bases each). The clonotype comes from a woman between 18 and 30 years old with Graves' hyperthyroidism. Sequencing was done on a sample of blood. CDR3 amino acids: CASSEGPRSVTRPYEQYF. In DNA form, the CDR3 reads TGTGCCAGCAGTGAGGGACCCCGGTCGGTCACACGTCCCTACGAGCAGTACTTC.